One T cell receptor (beta chain) is described in this entry. This sample is drawn from a study of technical replicates of blood from several donors. This CDR3 is built from 16 residues. Measured with immunoSEQ multiplex PCR; TCRdb has only the in-frame clones, and not every one. The sample records approximately 90,000 clones, around 96% being singletons. Sequencing input: T cells isolated from PBMCs. The chain carries TRBV21-1 and TRBJ1-2; TRBD1, the D gene given by the table, was not confirmed from the DNA. TRBV21-1 is noted as a pseudogene. This TCR derives from a human donor in good health. CDR3 residues: CASSKRTGLVQDGYTF. In DNA form, the CDR3 reads TGTGCCAGCAGCAAAAGGACAGGGCTTGTGCAGGACGGCTACACCTTC.